This TCR beta chain originates from a study of CXCR3-negative and CXCR3-positive naive CD8 T cells (dated by TCRdb to 2018 to 2020). Study-level background: Roughly 150 million TRB reads were obtained in total, roughly 1.5 +/- 0.3 million reads per library. Data from under 12 donors, pooled across two independent experiments, went into the diversity and physicochemical repertoire analyses. Naive subsets from about 5 donors and memory cells from 3 donors were included in the TRBV-TRBJ cluster analysis. Overall study results and their limits: TRB CDR3s from CXCR3-positive naive cells showed higher hydrophobicity (lower Kidera factor 4), lower energy, and higher strength and volume indices than CXCR3-negative naive cells. Because CXCR3 expression was partially decreased after cryopreservation, freshly isolated PBMCs were used for most assays. Surface CD5, linked to self-reactivity in mice, was comparable between naive subsets; TCR interaction strength was therefore also inferred from TRB CDR3 physicochemical properties. Repertoire diversity was comparably high in both naive subsets but much lower in memory CD8+ T cells. Similar TRBV-TRBJ usage was shown by naive CXCR3-negative and CXCR3-positive cells from the same donor, whereas distinct patterns were shown by memory cells.

The CDR3, from cysteine to phenylalanine, totals 12 residues. There is no recorded DNA. The germline V gene (reference sequence) specifies GTSNPN as CDR1 and SVGIG as CDR2. The sequencing machine was a NextSeq 550. The Human TCR Profiling Kit (MiLaboratory) was used to make UMI-labeled 5' RACE TRB cDNA libraries. The full amount of extracted RNA was used for cDNA synthesis, and the full amount of resulting cDNA was used for PCR amplification. Libraries were prepared in parallel with an identical number of PCR cycles. The study's processing was this. With a minimum of two reads required per UMI, MIGEC and MiXCR pulled out about 50,000 +/- 10,000 unique UMI-labeled TRB cDNA molecules from each library. Each library averaged around 40,000 +/- 10,000 functional in-frame TRB CDR3 nucleotide clonotypes without stop codons. After downsampling to 5000 UMI-labeled TRB molecules per sample, diversity metrics such as normalized Shannon-Wiener and Chao1 were calculated in VDJtools. For the central five CDR3 residues, VDJtools calculated physicochemical properties weighted by clonotype size, namely interaction energy, strength, volume and Kidera factor 4. The reads, reprocessed by TCRdb, yield one row per CDR3 protein sequence and no DNA. TCRdb's processing, not the authors', yielded these V and J calls. This sample's clone table shows nearly 90,000 distinct CDR3 sequences. Less than 1% of the sample comes from the top ten.

With regard to this clonotype: The clone's antigen remains unknown.

For every CD8+ T cell subset, 300,000 cells were flow-sorted straight into RLT lysis buffer, and each subset was sorted in triplicate. To exclude memory contaminants, naive CD8+ T cells were stringently defined as CD45RO-CCR7+CD27+CD95-. Using standard density gradient centrifugation, peripheral blood mononuclear cells were isolated from buffy coats. Naive CXCR3-negative and CXCR3-positive CD8+ T cells were flow-sorted on a FACSAria III. Total RNA was extracted from sorted cells using an RNeasy Mini Kit. The rearranged segments are TRBV30 and TRBJ2-1; TCRdb picks TRBD1, but there is no DNA to check that call. The sequenced sample consisted of naive CXCR3+ CD8+ T cells from blood. According to the study, the label for this sample's cell subset or site signals: CD45RO-CCR7+CD27+CD95- naive CD8+ T cells expressing CXCR3 (TNR3+). This TCR was sampled from a human donor in good health. Some clones in this sample may be carry-over from other donors' samples. The CDR3 region: CAWTGGLDEQFF.